This TCR beta chain is from a study of response to subunit inactivated influenza vaccine. Notes on the study in general: Only a handful of new T cells, the authors suggested, are recruited with each seasonal influenza vaccination.

This clonotype has at least ten counts. Its antigen is undetermined. TCRdb reprocessed the RT-PCR reads via MiXCR and lists one record per CDR3 protein. Among fewer than 650,000 distinct CDR3 sequences listed, 10% to 15% were seen once. The V gene's germline CDR1 is SNHLY and CDR2 FYNNEI. The V end lost 7 bases, the J end lost 2 bases, and 15 bases lay between the germline ends. This CDR3 has 15 residues. This chain links TRBV2 with TRBJ1-5; no firm D call. The sequencing here drew on PBMCs from blood, taken roughly 45 days after vaccination. The sequence derives from a man between 50 and 59 years old who received an inactivated influenza vaccine. The chain's CDR3 is CASTLGRNGNQPQHF. Here the CDR3 DNA reads TGTGCCAGCACGCTTGGCAGGAACGGCAATCAGCCCCAGCATTTT.